This TCR beta chain was obtained from a study of OX40 agonist ivuxolimab in advanced cancers. Turning to the study itself: Administration of intravenous ivuxolimab to patients occurred every 2 weeks at 0.01 to 10 mg/kg. Checkpoint inhibitors had been given previously to 40% of patients. Overall study findings and caveats: The investigators did not determine what antigen specificity the expanded peripheral T cells had. Among T cells, CD8+ cells averaged more expanded clones than CD4+ cells.

The CDR3 extends over 13 amino acids. V dropped 5 bases and J dropped 5 bases, with 10 bases sitting between them. CDR1 SEHNR and CDR2 FQNEAQ come from the germline V gene (reference sequence). For this clone: Its antigen remains unidentified.

Measured with immunoSEQ multiplex PCR; TCRdb has only the in-frame clones, and not every one. The sample lists 15,000 to 20,000 clones, around 87% occurring once. The receptor's source is an adult with an advanced solid tumor such as melanoma, head and neck, liver or kidney cancer. The genes are TRBV7-9 and TRBJ2-1, with D unresolved. The sequencing here drew on CD4+ or CD8+ T cells sorted from blood, taken in a trial of the OX40 agonist ivuxolimab. CDR3: CASSLDGHNEQFF. The CDR3 nucleotides are TGTGCCAGCAGCCTAGACGGACACAATGAGCAGTTCTTC.